This entry lists 30 T cell receptor beta chains sequenced from one sample in a study of T cell changes during pregnancy in multiple sclerosis. Using immunoSEQ multiplex PCR, the repertoire was profiled, and TCRdb retains in-frame clones only, with some absent. The sample consists of about 19,000 clones, around 90% of them appearing once. The sequences come from CD8+ T cells from peripheral blood mononuclear cells, collected after pregnancy. Source of these receptors: a female donor in good health, enrolled as a control in a pregnancy study.

In this sample, this clone turned up once. This chain joins TRBV4-1 and TRBJ1-5; TRBD1 agrees at 7 bases. Germline CDR1 MGHRA, CDR2 YSYEKL. V shed 6 bases and J 3 bases; nucleotides not matched to a gene: 8. This CDR3 has 15 residues. CDR3 sequence reads: CASRGQFEYNQPQHF. As DNA, the CDR3 is TGCGCCAGCAGGGGACAGTTTGAGTACAATCAGCCCCAGCATTTT.

The chain carries TRBV19 and TRBJ1-5, with 8 bases that match TRBD1. The CDR3 contains 18 residues. The trim removed 5 bases at V and 1 base at J, leaving 13 bases unmatched. Germline lookup yields CDR1 LNHDA and CDR2 SQIVND (reference sequence). The CDR3 DNA is TGTGCCAGTAGTTTCCAACCTCAGGGGGCACGAAGCAATCAGCCCCAGCATTTT. Translating it yields CASSFQPQGARSNQPQHF.

The chain carries TRBV7-2 and TRBJ1-2; D unclear. The CDR3 sequence is 13 residues long. The V end was cut by 6 bases, the J end by 2 bases, with 10 bases between. Per germline, CDR1 SGHTA and CDR2 FQGNSA. This chain's CDR3 is CASSLPGNYGYTF. The CDR3 DNA is TGTGCCAGCAGTCTACCAGGAAACTATGGCTACACCTTC.

The chain recombines TRBV30 with TRBJ1-1; D possibly corresponds to TRBD1 (6 bases). Germline V gene data show CDR1 as GTSNPN and CDR2 as SVGIG (reference sequence). This CDR3 region has 17 residues. V lost 2 bases and J lost 0, with 19 bases in between. In DNA, the CDR3 is TGTGCCTGGAGTACCGTGACAGGTGCTACCCTGAACACTGAAGCTTTCTTT. It translates to CAWSTVTGATLNTEAFF.

The V and J genes are TRBV7-8 and TRBJ1-4; perhaps TRBD1 as D (5 bases). CDR1 and CDR2 from the germline V gene are SGHVS and FQNEAQ. The germline V and J ends were trimmed by 0 bases and 2 bases, with 19 bases remaining between them. CDR3 length: 19 amino acids. The CDR3 region has the DNA TGTGCCAGCAGCTTAGCGGCAGGAGGGACTCTAGTGACTAATGAAAAACTGTTTTTT. Encoded protein: CASSLAAGGTLVTNEKLFF.

The rearrangement joins TRBV4-3 to TRBJ1-2; 8 bases align to TRBD1. This CDR3 is built from 18 residues. CDR1 LGHNA and CDR2 YSLEER come from the germline V gene. The V segment lost 0 bases and the J segment 0 bases; nucleotides outside the gene matches: 9. The CDR3 loop is CASSQDGGTGSANYGYTF. The CDR3 region has the DNA TGCGCCAGCAGCCAAGATGGGGGGACAGGATCCGCTAACTATGGCTACACCTTC.

The chain couples TRBV2 to TRBJ1-1, with TRBD1 matching over 7 bases. Per germline, CDR1 SNHLY and CDR2 FYNNEI. Germline trimming cut 6 bases from V and 1 base from J; bases unmatched to any gene: 2. The CDR3 consists of 13 residues. The CDR3 sequence is CASRGTANTEAFF. The CDR3 nucleotides are TGTGCCAGCAGAGGGACAGCGAACACTGAAGCTTTCTTT.

This rearrangement joins TRBV7-9 to TRBJ2-7; 10 nucleotides agree with TRBD1. The V segment lost 3 bases and the J segment 6 bases; nucleotides outside the gene matches: 11. The germline CDR1 and CDR2 sequences are SEHNR and FQNEAQ (reference sequence). CDR3 length: 16 amino acids. The CDR3 here is CASSLTGGEVSLEQYF. The CDR3 DNA sequence: TGTGCCAGCAGCTTGACAGGGGGCGAAGTATCTCTCGAGCAGTACTTC.

The chain links TRBV9 to TRBJ2-5, with 10 bases aligning to TRBD2. Germline loops: CDR1 SGDLS, CDR2 YYNGEE. Losses at the gene ends were 0 bases for V and 0 bases for J; bases not matched to a gene: 2. The CDR3 is 16 amino acids. For the CDR3, the DNA is TGTGCCAGCAGCGTAGGGACTAGCGGTTACCAAGAGACCCAGTACTTC. This sequence encodes CASSVGTSGYQETQYF.

The chain employs TRBV5-6 and TRBJ1-1, with D uncertain. V lost 1 base and J lost 8, with 9 bases in between. Germline V gives CDR1 SGHDT, CDR2 YYEEEE. This CDR3 spans 12 amino acids. CDR3 amino acids: CASSLMSKEAFF. The DNA for the CDR3 is TGTGCCAGCAGCTTGATGTCCAAAGAAGCTTTCTTT. Complete variable domain (other parts from reference TRBV5-6 and TRBJ1-1): DAGVTQSPTHLIKTRGQQVTLRCSPKSGHDTVSWYQQALGQGPQFIFQYYEEEERQRGNFPDRFSGHQFPNYSSELNVNALLLGDSALYLCASSLMSKEAFFGQGTRLTVV.

The CDR3 loop is CASSFQGGTDTQYF. Here the CDR3 DNA reads TGTGCCAGCAGCTTTCAGGGGGGCACAGATACGCAGTATTTT. The chain uses TRBV7-9 and TRBJ2-3; the match to TRBD1 covers 7 bases. CDR3 size: 14 residues. After removal of 3 bases from V and 1 base from J, the junction contained 1 base not matched to a gene. Germline CDR1 is SEHNR and CDR2 is FQNEAQ (reference sequence).

This chain links TRBV5-1 with TRBJ1-1; D is uncertain. The length of the CDR3 is 16 residues. The V and J ends lost 0 bases and 0 bases respectively, with 12 bases between them. Germline CDR1 reads SGHRS; CDR2 reads YFSETQ. For the CDR3, the DNA is TGCGCCAGCAGCTTGGGAGAGCTCCTAATGAACACTGAAGCTTTCTTT. It is translated as CASSLGELLMNTEAFF. The complete variable domain, with remaining parts taken from reference TRBV5-1 and TRBJ1-1, reads KAGVTQTPRYLIKTRGQQVTLSCSPISGHRSVSWYQQTPGQGLQFLFEYFSETQRNKGNFPGRFSGRQFSNSRSEMNVSTLELGDSALYLCASSLGELLMNTEAFFGQGTRLTVV.

There are a few counts of this clone. V gene TRBV9 combines with J gene TRBJ1-1; D gene uncertain. This CDR3 has 14 residues. Trimming shortened V by 0 bases and J by 1 base, and 7 bases separated the two germline ends. Germline CDR1 SGDLS, CDR2 YYNGEE. CDR3 in amino acids: CASSVDKSNTEAFF. CDR3 nucleotides: TGTGCCAGCAGCGTAGACAAATCGAACACTGAAGCTTTCTTT.

The rearrangement links TRBV4-2 to TRBJ1-1; D may be TRBD1 (6 bases). The CDR3 extends over 15 amino acids. Trimming left V 2 bases short and J 6 bases short, with 16 bases between. Germline V gene sequence: CDR1 LGHNA, CDR2 YNFKEQ. Here the CDR3 reads CASSQLTGLVAEAFF. The CDR3 coding sequence is TGTGCCAGCAGCCAACTCACAGGGCTTGTCGCTGAAGCTTTCTTT.

The chain is built from TRBV7-8 and TRBJ2-1; a weak D match, TRBD2 (6 bases). The germline V gene encodes CDR1 SGHVS and CDR2 FQNEAQ. The CDR3 spans 15 residues. V was cut by 5 bases and J by 5 bases, with 16 bases left in between. CDR3 amino acids: CASSPTGGFHNEQFF. DNA for the CDR3: TGTGCCAGCAGCCCGACCGGGGGTTTCCACAATGAGCAGTTCTTC.

A single count supports this clone. The chain combines TRBV10-3 with TRBJ1-2; maybe TRBD1 (6 bases). CDR1 is ENHRY and CDR2 is SYGVKD in the germline V gene. The CDR3 runs to 14 residues. V shed 0 bases and J shed 8 bases, with 13 bases lying between them. For the CDR3, the DNA is TGTGCCATCAGTGAGTCCAGTGACAGGAGCGGCTACACCTTC. Residues: CAISESSDRSGYTF.

The rearrangement links TRBV15 to TRBJ2-3; D is perhaps TRBD1 (6 bases). The CDR3 runs to 16 residues. CDR1 and CDR2 (germline): LNHNV, YYDKDF (reference sequence). The V and J ends lost 4 bases and 4 bases respectively, with 18 bases between them. The CDR3, as DNA: TGTGCCACCAGCACCCCGAGGGGGAACGGAGCAGATACGCAGTATTTT. This sequence encodes CATSTPRGNGADTQYF. Using reference TRBV15 and TRBJ2-3 for the parts outside the CDR3, the full variable domain is DAMVIQNPRYQVTQFGKPVTLSCSQTLNHNVMYWYQQKSSQAPKLLFHYYDKDFNNEADTPDNFQSRRPNTSFCFLDIRSPGLGDTAMYLCATSTPRGNGADTQYFGPGTRLTVL.

V and J are TRBV19 and TRBJ1-1; TRBD1 matches 7 bases. V was clipped by 7 bases and J by 3 bases; unmatched bases: 17. CDR1 is LNHDA and CDR2 is SQIVND in the germline V gene (reference sequence). The CDR3 is 17 residues long. The CDR3: CASKIGQQGVSDTEAFF. In DNA form, the CDR3 reads TGTGCCAGTAAAATCGGACAGCAGGGGGTATCGGACACTGAAGCTTTCTTT.

The chain employs TRBV9 and TRBJ1-1, with D tentatively TRBD1 (5 bases). From germline, CDR1 is SGDLS and CDR2 YYNGEE. The CDR3 consists of 14 residues. Trimming took 3 bases from V and 0 from J, leaving 9 bases between them. This CDR3 is CASSAGLLNTEAFF. The CDR3 coding sequence is TGTGCCAGCAGCGCGGGACTTCTGAACACTGAAGCTTTCTTT.

Turning to this clone: A junction end diverges from the germline sequence, so it may reflect a read error. The rearrangement joins TRBV27 to TRBJ1-5; D is undetermined. Germline V CDR1 and CDR2: MNHEY, SMNVEV (reference sequence). The CDR3 contains 15 residues. The CDR3 nucleotides are TGTGCCAGCAATGTCCGAGGGCCCAGCAGTCAGCCCCAGCATTTT. Translated: CASNVRGPSSQPQHF.

The chain couples TRBV6-4 to TRBJ1-3; 7 nucleotides line up with TRBD1. The V gene end was trimmed by 4 bases and the J gene end by 0 bases; junction bases not matched to a gene: 6. The CDR3 spans 16 residues. Germline V gene data show CDR1 as MRHNA and CDR2 as SNTAGT. The CDR3 DNA is TGTGCCAGCAGTGTCGGACAGGTGAACTCTGGAAACACCATATATTTT. This sequence encodes CASSVGQVNSGNTIYF.

This sequence joins TRBV2 and TRBJ2-1; 9 nucleotides match TRBD2. This CDR3 has 15 residues. CDR1 is SNHLY and CDR2 is FYNNEI in the germline V gene. V was clipped by 3 bases and J by 12 bases; unmatched bases: 12. The CDR3 DNA is TGTGCCAGCAGTGAGGTGACTAGCGGTCTAATTTGGCAGTTCTTC. Translated: CASSEVTSGLIWQFF.

The V gene is TRBV27, the J gene TRBJ1-5, with TRBD1 as a possible D gene (5 bases). Germline CDR1 reads MNHEY; CDR2 reads SMNVEV (reference sequence). Trimming shortened V by 5 bases and J by 7 bases, and 12 bases separated the two germline ends. The CDR3 length is 13 residues. CDR3 DNA: TGTGCCAGCAGTCTCAGGGTTTCGCAGCCCCAGCATTTT. Protein: CASSLRVSQPQHF.

J is TRBJ1-1 and V is TRBV23-1; D may be TRBD1 (5 bases). TRBV23-1 is classed as an ORF, of uncertain function. With 8 bases removed from V and 7 bases from J, the gap between germline ends came to 11 bases. CDR3 length equals 11 residues. The CDR3, as DNA: TGCGCCAGCCGTGACAGATTTGAAGCTTTCTTT. This codes for CASRDRFEAFF.

This rearrangement joins TRBV5-4 to TRBJ2-1; D not certain. Trimming stripped 0 bases from V and 8 bases from J, with 6 bases between. The CDR3 spans 12 residues. The germline CDR1 and CDR2 sequences are SGHNT and YYREEE (reference sequence). The CDR3 coding sequence is TGTGCCAGCAGCTTGGAATCGTATGAGCAGTTCTTC. Amino acid sequence: CASSLESYEQFF.

V and J are TRBV5-4 and TRBJ2-1, with 7 bases identical to TRBD1. The CDR3 totals 14 residues. Germline CDR1 is SGHNT and CDR2 is YYREEE (reference sequence). Losses at the gene ends were 0 bases for V and 8 bases for J; bases not matched to a gene: 5. The CDR3 spells CASSLEQGIDEQFF. In nucleotides, the CDR3 is TGTGCCAGCAGCTTGGAACAGGGGATTGATGAGCAGTTCTTC.

This clone showed up just a few times. The chain links TRBV19 to TRBJ1-1; no definite D call. Germline V gene data show CDR1 as LNHDA and CDR2 as SQIVND (reference sequence). The germline V and J ends were trimmed by 3 bases and 7 bases, with 9 bases remaining between them. The CDR3 covers 12 residues. The CDR3 sequence is CASSIPGFEAFF. The CDR3, as DNA: TGTGCCAGTAGTATTCCGGGATTTGAAGCTTTCTTT.

This sequence joins TRBV30 and TRBJ2-5; D possibly corresponds to TRBD1 (5 bases). Trimming took 2 bases from V and 1 from J, leaving 8 bases between them. The germline V gene has CDR1 GTSNPN and CDR2 SVGIG (reference sequence). The CDR3 has 13 residues. DNA of the CDR3: TGTGCCTGGAGTTGGACAACCCAAGAGACCCAGTACTTC. Encoded protein: CAWSWTTQETQYF.

This sequence joins TRBV6-1 and TRBJ2-1, with 8 bases fitting TRBD2. J lost 6 bases, V lost 7 bases, and 11 bases had no gene match. The CDR3 spans 15 residues. Per germline, CDR1 MNHNS and CDR2 SASEGT. The CDR3 DNA reads as TGTGCCAGCACCTACCTCGGGGGGGGTGGCAATGAGCAGTTCTTC. This codes for CASTYLGGGGNEQFF.

The chain joins TRBV11-3 to TRBJ1-1; D is unresolved. This CDR3 contains 13 residues. V lost 0 bases to trimming and J lost 1 base, with 3 bases between them. Germline-derived CDR1 and CDR2 are SGHNT and YENEEA. The CDR3 DNA reads as TGTGCCAGCAGCTTAGACAGGAACACTGAAGCTTTCTTT. This translates into CASSLDRNTEAFF.